The T cell receptor beta chain described here comes from a study of blood T cell repertoires in COVID-19. Study-wide context: Spain, Italy and the United States supplied samples that represented acute and convalescent COVID-19. Sources were T cells, B-cell-depleted T cells, or PBMCs; the material itself was cDNA or gDNA.

Under the authors' procedure: Counts of nucleated cells, estimated from reference gene primer amplification, were obtained. Profiled with immunoSEQ multiplex PCR; TCRdb holds only in-frame clones, not every one. The V and J calls and clone size come from that table; D and trimming were worked out from the DNA. The sample includes 150,000 to 170,000 clones, approximately 84% seen only once; the top ten take around 8.1%. The CDR3 sequence is 13 residues long. The germline CDR1 and CDR2 sequences are SGDLS and YYNGEE. With 1 base removed from V and 4 bases from J, the gap between germline ends came to 8 bases. Seattle patients were enrolled while actively infected and followed longitudinally.

Sequencing was carried out using peripheral blood. The rearrangement uses TRBV9 and TRBJ2-5; D gene uncertain. The receptor's source is a woman aged 55-69 years with COVID-19, enrolled during active disease. The CDR3 DNA reads TGTGCCAGCAGCGTATCCCCCGGAGAGACCCAGTACTTC. Translating gives CASSVSPGETQYF.